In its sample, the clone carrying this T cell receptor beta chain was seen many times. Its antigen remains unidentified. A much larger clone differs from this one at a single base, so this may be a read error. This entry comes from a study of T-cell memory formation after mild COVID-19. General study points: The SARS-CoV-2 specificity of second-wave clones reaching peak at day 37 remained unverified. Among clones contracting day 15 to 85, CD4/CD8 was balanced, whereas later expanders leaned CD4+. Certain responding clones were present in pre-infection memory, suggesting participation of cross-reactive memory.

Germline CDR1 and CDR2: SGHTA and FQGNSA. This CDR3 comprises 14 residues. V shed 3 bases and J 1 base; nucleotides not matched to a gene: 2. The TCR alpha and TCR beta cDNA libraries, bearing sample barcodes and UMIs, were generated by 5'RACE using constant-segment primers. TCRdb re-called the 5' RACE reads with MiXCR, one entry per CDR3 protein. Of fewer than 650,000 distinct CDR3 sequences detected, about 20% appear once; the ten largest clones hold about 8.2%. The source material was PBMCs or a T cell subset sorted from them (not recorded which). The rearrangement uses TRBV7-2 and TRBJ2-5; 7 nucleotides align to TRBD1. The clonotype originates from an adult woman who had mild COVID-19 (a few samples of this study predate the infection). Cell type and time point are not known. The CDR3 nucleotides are TGTGCCAGCAGCTTTGGGACAGTCCAAGAGACCCAGTACTTC. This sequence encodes CASSFGTVQETQYF.